These 12 T cell receptor beta chains share one sample of origin, sequenced in a study of T-cell reconstitution after alpha-beta-depleted transplantation in children. Unique molecular identifiers featured in how the TCRbeta library was prepared. Each CDR3 protein is one row after TCRdb ran MiXCR on the PCR reads. The data hold just under 350,000 distinct CDR3 sequences, with 15% to 20% observed a single time. Specimen: PBMCs, mostly from graft donor cells, collected 360 days after TCRalphabeta/CD19-depleted stem cell transplant. The receptors were sampled from a male patient between 2 and 10 years old who had a stem cell transplant for acute lymphoblastic leukemia, so the T cells may come from the graft donor.

This clonotype was counted only a few times. The chain employs TRBV20-1 and TRBJ2-6; D not certain. CDR1 DFQATT and CDR2 SNEGSKA come from the germline V gene (reference sequence). V was clipped by 3 bases and J by 0 bases, with 12 bases between them. The CDR3 length is 16 residues. The CDR3 is CSASGIKSSGANVLTF. CDR3 nucleotide sequence: TGCAGTGCTAGCGGCATTAAAAGCTCTGGGGCCAACGTCCTGACTTTC.

This clonotype was observed a handful of times. The chain uses TRBV15 and TRBJ2-5; possible D gene TRBD1, 6 bases. Germline CDR1 LNHNV, CDR2 YYDKDF (reference sequence). CDR3 length: 13 residues. Trimming stripped 0 bases from V and 10 bases from J, with 12 bases between. CDR3 residues: CATSRETGLSQYF. The CDR3 region has the DNA TGTGCCACCAGCAGAGAAACAGGGCTAAGCCAGTACTTC.

This clonotype has a handful of counts. V usage is TRBV5-1 and J usage is TRBJ2-4, with 8 bases fitting TRBD1. This CDR3 contains 14 residues. V dropped 4 bases and J dropped 7; count of bases not matched to a gene: 7. Germline V gene sequence: CDR1 SGHRS, CDR2 YFSETQ. In DNA, the CDR3 is TGCGCCAGCAGCCTTGGACAGGGTTACAACATTCAGTACTTC. This translates into CASSLGQGYNIQYF.

J is TRBJ1-1 and V is TRBV4-1, with D maybe TRBD1 (6 bases). The CDR3 covers 15 residues. Germline assignment: CDR1 MGHRA and CDR2 YSYEKL. Trimming pared 3 bases from V and 1 base from J, leaving 12 bases between. The CDR3 DNA sequence: TGCGCCAGCAGCCATCCCCCGACAGGGAACACTGAAGCTTTCTTT. Translated, it gives CASSHPPTGNTEAFF.

This clonotype was observed at least ten times. This chain joins TRBV16 and TRBJ1-5; tentative D call: TRBD1 (6 bases). Trimming took off 5 bases at V and 5 bases at J, with 13 bases between the two ends. Germline values: CDR1 KGHSY, CDR2 FQNENV. This CDR3 is built from 14 residues. CDR3 loop: CASSFTGSDQPQHF. The CDR3 nucleotides are TGTGCCAGCAGCTTTACAGGGTCCGATCAGCCCCAGCATTTT.

This clonotype was seen ten or more times. This sequence joins TRBV29-1 and TRBJ2-7, with D possibly matching TRBD2 (6 bases). The CDR3 is 15 amino acids. Trimming took off 4 bases at V and 0 bases at J, with 16 bases between the two ends. Germline-derived CDR1 and CDR2 are SQVTM and ANQGSEA. This CDR3 is CSVVWLAPSSYEQYF. For the CDR3, the DNA is TGCAGCGTTGTGTGGCTAGCGCCTAGCTCCTACGAGCAGTACTTC.

This sequence joins TRBV11-1 and TRBJ2-7, with 8 positions matching TRBD2. Germline trimming cut 2 bases from V and 2 bases from J; bases unmatched to any gene: 5. CDR3 length equals 15 residues. Germline CDR1 and CDR2: SGHAT and FQDESV (reference sequence). CDR3 region: CASSLSGGPTYEQYF. CDR3 nucleotide sequence: TGTGCCAGCAGCTTAAGCGGGGGACCAACCTACGAGCAGTACTTC.

This clonotype has ten or more counts. The rearrangement uses TRBV7-2 and TRBJ2-7; 8 bases fit TRBD1. V was clipped by 2 bases and J by 2 bases; unmatched bases: 8. Germline V gives CDR1 SGHTA, CDR2 FQGNSA. This CDR3 is 16 amino acids long. The CDR3 spells CASSLRQGAYTYEQYF. In nucleotides, the CDR3 is TGTGCCAGCAGCTTAAGGCAGGGGGCTTATACCTACGAGCAGTACTTC.

This clonotype was counted ten times or more. V and J are TRBV29-1 and TRBJ2-1; the match to TRBD2 covers 10 bases. The CDR3 contains 19 residues. Germline CDR1 SQVTM, CDR2 ANQGSEA. V was pared by 4 bases and J by 0 bases, with 15 bases of the junction left unmatched. DNA for the CDR3: TGCAGCGTTGGAGGAGTAGCGGGAGGAACTTCCAGCTCCTACAATGAGCAGTTCTTC. Its translation is CSVGGVAGGTSSSYNEQFF.

This chain links TRBV5-8 with TRBJ2-7; D unresolved. The CDR3 spans 16 residues. V lost 8 bases to trimming and J lost 2 bases, with 23 bases between them. The germline gives CDR1 SGHTS, CDR2 YDEGEE. In DNA form, the CDR3 reads TGTGCCAGTACTCGTTACTTGCCGGGCTCGACCTACGAGCAGTACTTC. The encoded protein is CASTRYLPGSTYEQYF.

The sample holds a few counts of this clonotype. The chain combines TRBV6-5 with TRBJ1-1; possible D gene TRBD1, 5 bases. The CDR3 length is 17 residues. CDR1 is MNHEY and CDR2 is SVGAGI in the germline V gene. The V end lost 0 bases, the J end lost 1 base, and 15 bases lay between the germline ends. The CDR3 region has the DNA TGTGCCAGCAGTTACTCGCGGGGGTCGTTCGAGAACACTGAAGCTTTCTTT. Amino acid sequence: CASSYSRGSFENTEAFF.

This clonotype was seen more than once but under ten times. The rearrangement links TRBV3-1 to TRBJ2-2; D gene unclear. This CDR3 comprises 15 residues. Trimming pared 5 bases from V and 2 bases from J, leaving 12 bases between. Germline loops: CDR1 LGHDT, CDR2 YNNKEL (reference sequence). CDR3 loop: CASSYRGFNTGELFF. In DNA, the CDR3 is TGTGCCAGCAGCTACCGCGGATTTAACACCGGGGAGCTGTTTTTT.